The source of this T cell receptor beta chain is a study of blood T cell repertoires in COVID-19. Study-level information: PBMCs, B-cell-depleted T cells, or T cells were the source of the cDNA or gDNA that made up the material.

Sequencing was performed with immunoSEQ multiplex PCR; in TCRdb, only in-frame clones are kept and a portion is missing. The sample has roughly 75,000 clones; 80% to 95% are singletons. V lost 0 bases, J lost 1 base, and 8 bases lay in between. The CDR3 is made up of 15 amino acids. The V gene's germline CDR1 is SGDLS and CDR2 YYNGEE. The clonotype was recovered from a human donor in a cohort sampled during active COVID-19. The gene calls are TRBV9 and TRBJ1-5; no clear D gene. The sample was peripheral blood. As DNA, the CDR3 is TGTGCCAGCAGCGTAGGGTCGCTAAGCAATCAGCCCCAGCATTTT. It encodes CASSVGSLSNQPQHF.